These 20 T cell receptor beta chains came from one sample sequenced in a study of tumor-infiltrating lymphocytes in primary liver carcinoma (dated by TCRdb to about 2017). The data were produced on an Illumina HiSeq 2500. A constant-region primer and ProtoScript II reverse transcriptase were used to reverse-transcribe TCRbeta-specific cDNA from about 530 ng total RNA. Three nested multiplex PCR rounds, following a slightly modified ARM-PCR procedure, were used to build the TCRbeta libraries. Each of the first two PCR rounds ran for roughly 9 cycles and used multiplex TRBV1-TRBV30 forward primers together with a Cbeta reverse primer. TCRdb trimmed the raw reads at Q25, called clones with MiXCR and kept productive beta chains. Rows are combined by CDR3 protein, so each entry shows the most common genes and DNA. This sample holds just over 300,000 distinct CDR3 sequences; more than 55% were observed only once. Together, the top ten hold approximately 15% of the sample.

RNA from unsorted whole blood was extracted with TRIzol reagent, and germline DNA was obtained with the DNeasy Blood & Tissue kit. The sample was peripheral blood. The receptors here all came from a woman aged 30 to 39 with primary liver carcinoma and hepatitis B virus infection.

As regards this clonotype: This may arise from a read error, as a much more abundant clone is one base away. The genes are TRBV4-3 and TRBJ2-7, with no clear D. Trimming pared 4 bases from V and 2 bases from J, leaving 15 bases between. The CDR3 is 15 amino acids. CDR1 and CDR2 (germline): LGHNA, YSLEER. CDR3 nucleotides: TGCGCCAGCAGCCGAGAAAAAAGTATGGCCTACGAGCAGTACTTC. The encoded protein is CASSREKSMAYEQYF.

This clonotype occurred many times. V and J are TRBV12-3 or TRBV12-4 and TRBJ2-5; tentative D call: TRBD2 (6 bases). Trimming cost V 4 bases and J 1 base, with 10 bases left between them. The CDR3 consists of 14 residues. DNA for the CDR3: TGTGCCAGCAGTTCTCTAGCGACCCAAGAGACCCAGTACTTC. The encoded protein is CASSSLATQETQYF.

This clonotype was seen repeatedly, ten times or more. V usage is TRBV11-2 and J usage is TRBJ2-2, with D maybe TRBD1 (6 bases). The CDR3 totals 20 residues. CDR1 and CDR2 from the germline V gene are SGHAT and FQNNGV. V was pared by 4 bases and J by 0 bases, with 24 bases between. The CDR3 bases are TGTGCCAGCAGCTCCTCACTCAAGATTACAGGGCCCCCGAACACCGGGGAGCTGTTTTTT. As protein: CASSSSLKITGPPNTGELFF.

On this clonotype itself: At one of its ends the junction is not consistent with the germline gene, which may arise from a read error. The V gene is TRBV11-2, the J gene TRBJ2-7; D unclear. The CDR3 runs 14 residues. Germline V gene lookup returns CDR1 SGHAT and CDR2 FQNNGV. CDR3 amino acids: CASNPVSYQMEQCF. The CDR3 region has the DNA TGTGCCAGCAACCCCGTGAGTTACCAGATGGAGCAGTGCTTC.

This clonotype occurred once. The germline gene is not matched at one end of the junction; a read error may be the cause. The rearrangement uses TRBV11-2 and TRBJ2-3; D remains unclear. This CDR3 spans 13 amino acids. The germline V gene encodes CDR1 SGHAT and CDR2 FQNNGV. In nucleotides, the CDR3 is TGTGCCAACAGCCCGTGGCGCACAGATACGCAATATTTT. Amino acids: CANSPWRTDTQYF.

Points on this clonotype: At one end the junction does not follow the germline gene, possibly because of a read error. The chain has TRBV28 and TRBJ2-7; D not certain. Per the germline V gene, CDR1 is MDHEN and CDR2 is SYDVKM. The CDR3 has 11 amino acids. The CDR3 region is CASSVMYEQYF. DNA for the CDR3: TGTGCCAGCAGTGTAATGTACGAGCAATACTTC.

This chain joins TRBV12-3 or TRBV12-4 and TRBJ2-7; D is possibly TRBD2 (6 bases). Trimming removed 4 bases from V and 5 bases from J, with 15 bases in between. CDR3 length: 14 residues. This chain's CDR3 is CASSSAGTGHEQYF. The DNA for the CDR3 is TGTGCCAGCAGTTCCGCCGGGACTGGACACGAGCAGTACTTC.

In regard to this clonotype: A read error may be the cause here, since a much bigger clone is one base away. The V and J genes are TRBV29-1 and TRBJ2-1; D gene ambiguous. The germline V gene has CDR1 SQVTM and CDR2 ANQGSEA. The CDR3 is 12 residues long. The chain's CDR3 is CSVGGSYNEQSF. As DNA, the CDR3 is TGCAGCGTTGGTGGCAGCTACAATGAGCAGTCCTTC.

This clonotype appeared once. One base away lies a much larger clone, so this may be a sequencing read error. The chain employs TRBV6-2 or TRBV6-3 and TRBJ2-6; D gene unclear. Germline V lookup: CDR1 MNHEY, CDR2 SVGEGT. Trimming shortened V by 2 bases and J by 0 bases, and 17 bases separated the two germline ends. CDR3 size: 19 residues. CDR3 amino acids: CASSYDGVAALSGANVLTF. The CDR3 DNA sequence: TGTGCCAGCAGTTACGATGGTGTCGCGGCCCTCTCTGGGGCCAACGTCCTGACTTTC.

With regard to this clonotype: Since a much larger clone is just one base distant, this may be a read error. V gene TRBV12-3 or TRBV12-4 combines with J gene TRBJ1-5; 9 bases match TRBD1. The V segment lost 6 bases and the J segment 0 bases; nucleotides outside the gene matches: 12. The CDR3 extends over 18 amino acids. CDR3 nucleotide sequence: TGTGCCAGCAGATCCGGGACAGGGAGGGTAAATAGCAATCAGCCCCAGCATTTT. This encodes CASRSGTGRVNSNQPQHF.

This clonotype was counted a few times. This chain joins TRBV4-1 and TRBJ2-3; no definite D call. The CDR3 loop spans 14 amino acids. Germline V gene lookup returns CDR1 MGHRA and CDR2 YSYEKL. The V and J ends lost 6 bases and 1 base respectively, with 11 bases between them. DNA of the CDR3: TGCGCCAGCAGTGAGGTGACTCGCACAGATACGCAGTATTTT. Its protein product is CASSEVTRTDTQYF.

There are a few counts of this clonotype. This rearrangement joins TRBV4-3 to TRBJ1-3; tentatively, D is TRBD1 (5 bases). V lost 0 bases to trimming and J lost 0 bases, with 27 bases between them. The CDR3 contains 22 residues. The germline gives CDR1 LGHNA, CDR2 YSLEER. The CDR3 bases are TGCGCCAGCAGCCAAGATCGGACGGGGGTTGTGGGGACGGTTAGCTCTGGAAACACCATATATTTT. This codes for CASSQDRTGVVGTVSSGNTIYF.

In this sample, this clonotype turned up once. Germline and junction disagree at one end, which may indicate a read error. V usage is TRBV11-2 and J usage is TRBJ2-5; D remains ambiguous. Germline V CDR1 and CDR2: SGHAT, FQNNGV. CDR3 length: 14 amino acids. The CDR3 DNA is TGTGCCAGCAGTTTAGGAGAGGCCAATGGGGCCCAGTACTTC. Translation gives CASSLGEANGAQYF.

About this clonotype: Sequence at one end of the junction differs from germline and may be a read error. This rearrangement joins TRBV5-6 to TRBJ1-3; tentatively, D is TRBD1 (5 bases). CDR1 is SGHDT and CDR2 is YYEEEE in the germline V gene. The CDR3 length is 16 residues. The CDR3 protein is CANSRGAGGAGNAIYF. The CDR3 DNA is TGTGCCAACAGCAGAGGGGCTGGAGGGGCTGGAAACGCCATATATTTT.

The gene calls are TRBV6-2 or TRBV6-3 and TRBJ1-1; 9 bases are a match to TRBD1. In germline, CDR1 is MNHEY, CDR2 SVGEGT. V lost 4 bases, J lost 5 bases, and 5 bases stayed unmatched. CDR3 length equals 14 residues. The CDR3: CASSCFGTGTEAFF. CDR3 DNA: TGTGCCAGCAGTTGCTTCGGGACAGGGACTGAAGCTTTCTTT.

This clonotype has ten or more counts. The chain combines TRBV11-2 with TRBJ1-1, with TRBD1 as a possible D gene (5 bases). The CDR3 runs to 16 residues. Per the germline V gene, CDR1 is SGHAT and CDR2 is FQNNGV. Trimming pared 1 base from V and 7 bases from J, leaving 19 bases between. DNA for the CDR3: TGTGCCAGCAGCTTAGGCCCATGGGGGGGAAGGGGTGAAGCTTTCTTT. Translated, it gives CASSLGPWGGRGEAFF. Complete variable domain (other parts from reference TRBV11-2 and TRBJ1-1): EAGVAQSPRYKIIEKRQSVAFWCNPISGHATLYWYQQILGQGPKLLIQFQNNGVVDDSQLPKDRFSAERLKGVDSTLKIQPAKLEDSAVYLCASSLGPWGGRGEAFFGQGTRLTVV.

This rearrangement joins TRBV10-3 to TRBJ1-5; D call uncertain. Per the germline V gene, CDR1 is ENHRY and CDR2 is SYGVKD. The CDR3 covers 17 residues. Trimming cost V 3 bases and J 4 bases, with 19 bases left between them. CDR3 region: CAISDLFLAERNQPQHF. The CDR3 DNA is TGTGCCATCAGTGACCTGTTTCTGGCAGAAAGAAATCAGCCCCAGCATTTT.

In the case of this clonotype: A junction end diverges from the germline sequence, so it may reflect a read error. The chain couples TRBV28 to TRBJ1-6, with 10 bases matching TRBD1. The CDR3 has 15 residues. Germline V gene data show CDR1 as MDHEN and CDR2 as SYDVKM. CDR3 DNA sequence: TGTGCCAGTAGTTTCTTGGGACAGGGGAATTCACCCCTCCACTTT. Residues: CASSFLGQGNSPLHF.

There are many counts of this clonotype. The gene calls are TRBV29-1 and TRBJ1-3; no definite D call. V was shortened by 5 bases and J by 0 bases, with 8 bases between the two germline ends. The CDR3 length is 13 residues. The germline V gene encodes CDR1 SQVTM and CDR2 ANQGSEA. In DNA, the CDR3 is TGCAGCGTTAGCAGCAGCTCTGGAAACACCATATATTTT. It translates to CSVSSSSGNTIYF. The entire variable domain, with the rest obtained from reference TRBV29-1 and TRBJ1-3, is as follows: SAVISQKPSRDICQRGTSLTIQCQVDSQVTMMFWYRQQPGQSLTLIATANQGSEATYESGFVIDKFPISRPNLTFSTLTVSNMSPEDSSIYLCSVSSSSGNTIYFGEGSWLTVV.

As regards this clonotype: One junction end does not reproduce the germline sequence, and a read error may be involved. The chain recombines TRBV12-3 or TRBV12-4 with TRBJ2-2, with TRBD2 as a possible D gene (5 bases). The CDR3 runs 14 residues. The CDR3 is CASSVGRPTGELFF. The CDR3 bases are TGTGCCAGCAGTGTCGGACGGCCCACCGGGGAGTTGTTTTTT.